The 6 T cell receptor beta chains below all came from one sample that was sequenced in a study of shared clonotypes between healthy human individuals. The assay was immunoSEQ multiplex PCR, and TCRdb's table has in-frame clones only and misses some. The table lists more than 2 million clones, roughly 95% of them singletons. Material: naive CD4+ T cells sorted from blood. Subset denoted: CD45RA+ positively selected. Every receptor here comes from a young man in good health.

The rearrangement uses TRBV5-3 and TRBJ2-4, with a weak D call TRBD2 (7 bases). TRBV5-3 is reported as an ORF; its role is uncertain. This CDR3 has 13 amino acids. Trimming pared 7 bases from V and 8 bases from J, leaving 16 bases between. Written as DNA, the CDR3 is TGTGCCAGAGGGTCGGGGGGCACTTACATTCAGTACTTC. Residues: CARGSGGTYIQYF.

The chain carries TRBV6-6 and TRBJ1-6; D unresolved. V was trimmed by 8 bases and J by 5 bases, leaving 13 bases between them. The CDR3 sequence is 14 residues long. Germline V CDR1 and CDR2: MNHNY, SVGAGI (reference sequence). CDR3 sequence reads: CASHLVQNNSPLHF. Here the CDR3 DNA reads TGTGCCAGCCACTTGGTGCAGAATAATTCACCCCTCCACTTT.

CDR3 bases: TGTGCCAGCAGTTTAGTCCAGATCACTGAAGCTTTCTTT. Its translation: CASSLVQITEAFF. The chain uses TRBV28 and TRBJ1-1; the D is unclear. The CDR3 length is 13 residues. Germline assignment: CDR1 MDHEN and CDR2 SYDVKM. Trimming took off 2 bases at V and 4 bases at J, with 8 bases between the two ends. The full variable domain, completed using reference TRBV28 and TRBJ1-1, is DVKVTQSSRYLVKRTGEKVFLECVQDMDHENMFWYRQDPGLGLRLIYFSYDVKMKEKGDIPEGYSVSREKKERFSLILESASTNQTSMYLCASSLVQITEAFFGQGTRLTVV.

V usage is TRBV25-1 and J usage is TRBJ1-2, with 11 nucleotides matching TRBD1. Germline lookup yields CDR1 MGHDK and CDR2 SYGVNS. V shed 4 bases and J 4 bases; nucleotides not matched to a gene: 8. The CDR3 totals 16 residues. The chain's CDR3 is CASSAGQGGGGYGYTF. The CDR3 DNA is TGTGCCAGCAGTGCGGGACAGGGGGGGGGTGGCTATGGCTACACCTTC.

V is TRBV6-5 and J is TRBJ1-5; a possible D gene is TRBD1 (5 bases). The CDR3 extends over 15 amino acids. V shed 6 bases and J shed 3 bases, with 15 bases lying between them. The germline V gene has CDR1 MNHEY and CDR2 SVGAGI. Here the CDR3 reads CASSPAGQDNQPQHF. The CDR3 DNA reads as TGTGCCAGCAGCCCTGCCGGACAAGACAATCAGCCCCAGCATTTT.

The CDR3 coding sequence is TGCGCCAGCAGCTTGCTCTTAGCGGGAGGGCTTGCCCCGGTTTCCGAGACCCAGTACTTC. Its translation is CASSLLLAGGLAPVSETQYF. The gene calls are TRBV5-1 and TRBJ2-5; 11 nucleotides line up with TRBD2. The J segment lost 5 bases and the V segment lost 1 base, leaving 19 bases of the junction unmatched. This CDR3 has 20 residues. Germline V lookup: CDR1 SGHRS, CDR2 YFSETQ.